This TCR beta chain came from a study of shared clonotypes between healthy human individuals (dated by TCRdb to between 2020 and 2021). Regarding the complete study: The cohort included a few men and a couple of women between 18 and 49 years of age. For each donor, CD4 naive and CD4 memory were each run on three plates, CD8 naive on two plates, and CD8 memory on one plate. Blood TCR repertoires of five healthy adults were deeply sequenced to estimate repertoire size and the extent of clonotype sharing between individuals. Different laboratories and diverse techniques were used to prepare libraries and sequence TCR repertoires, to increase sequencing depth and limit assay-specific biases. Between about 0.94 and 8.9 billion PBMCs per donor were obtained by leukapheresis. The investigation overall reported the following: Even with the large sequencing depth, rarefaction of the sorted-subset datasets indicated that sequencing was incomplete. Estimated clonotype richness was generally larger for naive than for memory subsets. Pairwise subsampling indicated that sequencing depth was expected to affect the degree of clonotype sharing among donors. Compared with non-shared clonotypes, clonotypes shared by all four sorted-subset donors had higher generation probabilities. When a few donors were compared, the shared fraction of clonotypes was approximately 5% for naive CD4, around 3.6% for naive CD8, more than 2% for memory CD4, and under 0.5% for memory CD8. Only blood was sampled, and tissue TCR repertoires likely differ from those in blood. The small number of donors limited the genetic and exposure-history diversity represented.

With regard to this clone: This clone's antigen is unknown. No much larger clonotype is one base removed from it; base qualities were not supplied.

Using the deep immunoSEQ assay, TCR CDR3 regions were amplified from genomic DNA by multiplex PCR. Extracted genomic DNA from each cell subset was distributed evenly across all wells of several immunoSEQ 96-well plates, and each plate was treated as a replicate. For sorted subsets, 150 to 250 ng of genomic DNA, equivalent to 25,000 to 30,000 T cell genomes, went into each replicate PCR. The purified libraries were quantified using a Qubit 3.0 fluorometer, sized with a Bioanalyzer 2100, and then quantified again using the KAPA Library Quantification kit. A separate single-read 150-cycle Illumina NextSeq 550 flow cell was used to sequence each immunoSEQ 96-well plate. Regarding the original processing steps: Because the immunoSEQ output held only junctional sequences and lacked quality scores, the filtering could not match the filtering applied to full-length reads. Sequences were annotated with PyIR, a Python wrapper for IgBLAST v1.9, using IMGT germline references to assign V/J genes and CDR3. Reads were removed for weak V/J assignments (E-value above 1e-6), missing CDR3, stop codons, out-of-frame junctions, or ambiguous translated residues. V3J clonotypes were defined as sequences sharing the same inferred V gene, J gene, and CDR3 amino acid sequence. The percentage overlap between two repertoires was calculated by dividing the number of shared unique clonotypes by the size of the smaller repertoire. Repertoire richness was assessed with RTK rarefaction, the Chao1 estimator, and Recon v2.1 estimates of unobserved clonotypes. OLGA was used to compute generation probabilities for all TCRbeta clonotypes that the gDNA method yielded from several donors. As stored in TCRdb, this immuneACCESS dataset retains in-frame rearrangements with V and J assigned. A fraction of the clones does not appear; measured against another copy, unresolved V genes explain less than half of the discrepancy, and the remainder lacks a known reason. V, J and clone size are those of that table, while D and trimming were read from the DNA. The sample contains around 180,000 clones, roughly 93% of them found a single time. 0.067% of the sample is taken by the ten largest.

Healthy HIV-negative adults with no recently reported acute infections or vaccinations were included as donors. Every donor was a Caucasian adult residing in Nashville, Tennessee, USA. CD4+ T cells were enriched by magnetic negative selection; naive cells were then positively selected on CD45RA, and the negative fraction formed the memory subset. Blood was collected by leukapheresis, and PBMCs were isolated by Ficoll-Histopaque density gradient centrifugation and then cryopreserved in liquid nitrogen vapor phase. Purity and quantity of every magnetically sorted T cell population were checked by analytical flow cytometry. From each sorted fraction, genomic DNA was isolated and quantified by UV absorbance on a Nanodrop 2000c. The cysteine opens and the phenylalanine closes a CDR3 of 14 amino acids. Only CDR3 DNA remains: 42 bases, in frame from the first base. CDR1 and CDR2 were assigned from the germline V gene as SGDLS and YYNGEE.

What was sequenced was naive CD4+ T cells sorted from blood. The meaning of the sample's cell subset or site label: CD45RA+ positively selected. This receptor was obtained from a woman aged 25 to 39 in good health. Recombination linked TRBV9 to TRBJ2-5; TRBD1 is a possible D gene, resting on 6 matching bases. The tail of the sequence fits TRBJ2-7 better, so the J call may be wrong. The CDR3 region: CASSVAGTSYEQYF. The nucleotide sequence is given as TGTGCCAGCAGCGTAGCCGGGACAAGCTACGAGCAGTACTTC.